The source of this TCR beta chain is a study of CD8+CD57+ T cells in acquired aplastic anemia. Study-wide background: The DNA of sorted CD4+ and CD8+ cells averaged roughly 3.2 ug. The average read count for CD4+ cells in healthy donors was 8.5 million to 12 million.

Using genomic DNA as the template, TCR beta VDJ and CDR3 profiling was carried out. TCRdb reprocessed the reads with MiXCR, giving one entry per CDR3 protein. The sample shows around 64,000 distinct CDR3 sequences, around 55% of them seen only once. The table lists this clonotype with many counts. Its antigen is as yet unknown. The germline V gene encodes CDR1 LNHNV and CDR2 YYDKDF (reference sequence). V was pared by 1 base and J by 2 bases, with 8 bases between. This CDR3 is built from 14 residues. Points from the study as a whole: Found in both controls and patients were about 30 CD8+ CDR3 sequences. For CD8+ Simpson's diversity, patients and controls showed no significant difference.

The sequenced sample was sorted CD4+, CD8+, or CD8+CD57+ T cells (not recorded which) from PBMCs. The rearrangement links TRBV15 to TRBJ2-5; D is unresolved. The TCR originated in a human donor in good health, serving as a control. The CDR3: CATSRGSEQETQYF. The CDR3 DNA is TGTGCCACCAGCAGAGGCAGCGAGCAAGAGACCCAGTACTTC.